Listed below are T cell receptor beta chains from one sample, sequenced in a study of OX40 agonist ivuxolimab in advanced cancers. Repertoires were generated with immunoSEQ multiplex PCR, while TCRdb's copy carries only in-frame clones and drops some. This table holds roughly 30,000 clones, roughly 84% found once. The sequencing here drew on CD4+ or CD8+ T cells sorted from blood, taken in a trial of the OX40 agonist ivuxolimab. These receptors originate from an adult with an advanced solid tumor such as melanoma, head and neck, liver or kidney cancer. Both conserved end residues are part of each CDR3. D genes are given only for firm matches. The size of a clone is reported for some rows only, either as once, few or many, or as a class for expanded clones.

clone_size j_call v_call d_call cdr3_nt cdr3_aa
- TRBJ1-1 TRBV11-2 - TGTGCCAGCAGCTTAGATATCTCGGGCACTGAAGCTTTCTTT CASSLDISGTEAFF
- TRBJ2-3 TRBV11-2 TRBD2 TGTGCCAGCAGTAGTAGCGGGAGGGCCTCCGATACGCAGTATTTT CASSSSGRASDTQYF
once TRBJ2-3 TRBV13 - TGTGCCAGCAGCTTTAGGGGGGAAGCGGCAGATACGCAGTATTTT CASSFRGEAADTQYF
- TRBJ2-7 TRBV11-3 - TGTGCCAGCAGCTTAGAATGGGGGCCCCCCTACGAGCAGTACTTC CASSLEWGPPYEQYF
- TRBJ2-7 TRBV18 TRBD1 TGTGCCAGCTCACCACAGGGACAGGGGGTCTACGAGCAGTACTTC CASSPQGQGVYEQYF
- TRBJ2-3 TRBV7-6 - TGTGCCAGCAGCTTCGAGGGGGGGCTAACAGATACGCAGTATTTT CASSFEGGLTDTQYF
- TRBJ1-2 TRBV7-9 - TGTGCCAGCAGCTTAGGGCAAATCTACACCTTC CASSLGQIYTF
- TRBJ1-6 TRBV13 - TGTGCCAGCAGGATTGATGGGGAAAATTCACCCCTCCACTTT CASRIDGENSPLHF
- TRBJ1-5 TRBV2 - TGTGCCAGCAGCCAAGTTCCCGCGGATAGCAATCAGCCCCAGCATTTT CASSQVPADSNQPQHF
- TRBJ1-2 TRBV10-2 - - CASSGSSGLYGYTF
- TRBJ1-2 TRBV11-2 TRBD1 TGTGCCAGCAGTCCGGGACAGGGTCTCGATGGCTACACCTTC CASSPGQGLDGYTF
- TRBJ2-1 TRBV7-9 TRBD2 TGTGCCAGCAGCTTACCCTATAGCGGGAGGTATGAGCAGTTCTTC CASSLPYSGRYEQFF
- TRBJ2-7 TRBV11-3 TRBD2 TGTGCCAGCAGCGAGGAAAGCGGGATCTCCTACGAGCAGTACTTC CASSEESGISYEQYF
- TRBJ1-1 TRBV11-3 - TGTGCCAGCAGCTTCACCGGAATGGGATACACTGAAGCTTTCTTT CASSFTGMGYTEAFF
- TRBJ2-1 TRBV27 - TGTGCCAGCAGGTTCGGGTTCAACAATGAGCAGTTCTTC CASRFGFNNEQFF
- TRBJ1-2 TRBV9 TRBD1 TGTGCCAGCAGCGCAAGACAGGGATCTAAGGGCTACACCTTC CASSARQGSKGYTF
few TRBJ1-1 TRBV10-2 - TGCGCCAGCAGTGTGGCCCCCTCTATGAACACTGAAGCTTTCTTT CASSVAPSMNTEAFF
- TRBJ2-1 TRBV6-6 TRBD2 TGTGCCAGCAGTTACGTAGCGGGGGGTTACAATGAGCAGTTCTTC CASSYVAGGYNEQFF
- TRBJ2-1 TRBV5-8 - TGTGCCAGGTCAAGGGGTGAAGCGTCCTACAATGAGCAGTTCTTC CARSRGEASYNEQFF
- TRBJ2-1 TRBV10-1 - TGCGCCAGCAGTGAGATGGCAGTCAATGATGAGCAGTTCTTC CASSEMAVNDEQFF
- TRBJ2-7 TRBV7-6 TRBD1 TGTGCCAGCAGCTCTACCGGGACAGGGCTCGAGCAGTACTTC CASSSTGTGLEQYF
- TRBJ2-7 TRBV4-2 - TGTGCCAGCAGCGTGGACTCACAACCGGCGGAGCAGTACTTC CASSVDSQPAEQYF
- TRBJ2-7 TRBV27 - TGTGCCAGCAGCTCCGACACGACCTCCTACGAGCAGTACTTC CASSSDTTSYEQYF
- TRBJ2-1 TRBV15 - TGTGCCACCAGCAGAGATCGGGGCAGGGTGAATGAGCAGTTCTTC CATSRDRGRVNEQFF
- TRBJ2-3 TRBV6-6 - TGTGCCAGCAGTTACGCCCCTCTCACAGATACGCAGTATTTT CASSYAPLTDTQYF
- TRBJ2-7 TRBV19 TRBD1 TGTGCCAGTATGATGGGACAGGGCTACGAGCAGTACTTC CASMMGQGYEQYF
- TRBJ2-3 TRBV6-5 - TGTGCCAGCAGCTCCCCCGAGACAGATACGCAGTATTTT CASSSPETDTQYF
- TRBJ1-2 TRBV6-1 - TGTGCCAGCAGGGCCTGGACAGAAGACTATGGCTACACCTTC CASRAWTEDYGYTF
- TRBJ2-7 TRBV2 TRBD1 TGTGCCAGCCGGACAGGGGTCCACGAGCAGTACTTC CASRTGVHEQYF
- TRBJ2-7 TRBV5-6 TRBD2 TGTGCCAGCAGCTTGGGACTAGCGGGAGGAGAGCAGTACTTC CASSLGLAGGEQYF
once TRBJ2-7 TRBV14 TRBD2 TGTGCCAGCAGCCCGACTAGCGGGAACTACGAGCAGTACTTC CASSPTSGNYEQYF
- TRBJ2-1 TRBV6-6 - TGTGCCAGCAGTTGGGGACGGATAAATGAGCAGTTCTTC CASSWGRINEQFF
- TRBJ2-5 TRBV7-6 TRBD1 TGTGCCAGCAGCTATGCGACAGGGGAGGAGACCCAGTACTTC CASSYATGEETQYF
medium-sized TRBJ1-4 TRBV13 - TGTGCCAGCAGCTTAAGGGGGGCTGGTGAAAAACTGTTTTTT CASSLRGAGEKLFF
- TRBJ2-3 TRBV11-2 - TGTGCCAGCAGCTTAGTGACAGATACGCAGTATTTT CASSLVTDTQYF
- TRBJ2-1 TRBV6-1 TRBD1 TGTGCCAGCAGTGAATGGGTTACAGGGGGTCGGGGAAATGAGCAGTTCTTC CASSEWVTGGRGNEQFF
- TRBJ1-1 TRBV19 - TGTGCCAGTAGTATTAATCCGTGGACGAACACTGAAGCTTTCTTT CASSINPWTNTEAFF
- TRBJ1-6 TRBV6-1 - TGTGCCAGCAGCCAGCCGCAGGACTATAATTCACCCCTCCACTTT CASSQPQDYNSPLHF
- TRBJ2-2 TRBV9 - TGTGCCAGCAGCCCGTACACCGGGGAGCTGTTTTTT CASSPYTGELFF
- TRBJ1-6 TRBV6-1 - TGTGCCAGCAGTGACGACGGTAGCTCCTATAATTCACCCCTCCACTTT CASSDDGSSYNSPLHF
- TRBJ2-7 TRBV15 - TGTGCCACCAGCAGAGAGGCAGGGATTATGTACGAGCAGTACTTC CATSREAGIMYEQYF
- TRBJ1-1 TRBV7-9 - TGTGCCAGCAGCACCCGGGACGGCGATAACACTGAAGCTTTCTTT CASSTRDGDNTEAFF
- TRBJ2-5 TRBV14 TRBD1 TGTGCCAGCAGCCAATGGGACAGGTCAGAAGAGACCCAGTACTTC CASSQWDRSEETQYF
- TRBJ1-1 TRBV28 - TGTGCCAGCAATCTGAGTGGGGGGAACACTGAAGCTTTCTTT CASNLSGGNTEAFF
once TRBJ2-7 TRBV6-1 TRBD2 TGTGCCAGCAGTGAGGCTAGCGGGGTCTACGAGCAGTACTTC CASSEASGVYEQYF
- TRBJ1-2 TRBV28 TRBD1 TGTGCCAGCAGTCCCCGACAGGGGTTGAGCTATGGCTACACCTTC CASSPRQGLSYGYTF
- TRBJ2-1 TRBV4-1 - TGCGCCAGCAGCCAAGGTCCCCTCCGGGGCTTCCACTACAATGAGCAGTTCTTC CASSQGPLRGFHYNEQFF
once TRBJ1-5 TRBV10-3 - TGTGCCATCAGTGAGTGGGTACAAGGGAAGGGTCAGCCCCAGCATTTT CAISEWVQGKGQPQHF
- TRBJ2-5 TRBV30 TRBD2 TGTGCCTGGAGTCGACTAGCGGTGTACCAAGAGACCCAGTACTTC CAWSRLAVYQETQYF
- TRBJ2-2 TRBV9 - TGTGCCAGCAGCTCCCCCTCCAGGGACTCGAACACCGGGGAGCTGTTTTTT CASSSPSRDSNTGELFF
- TRBJ2-2 TRBV6-4 - TGTGCCAGCAGGGCTGGCGGGGAGCTGTTTTTT CASRAGGELFF
- TRBJ1-1 TRBV5-5 - TGTGCCAGCAGCTCCAACAGGGAGGCGGCTTTCTTT CASSSNREAAFF
once TRBJ2-5 TRBV19 TRBD2 TGTGCCAGTAGCCTGGGACTAGCGGGGATTTCGGAGACCCAGTACTTC CASSLGLAGISETQYF
few TRBJ2-7 TRBV6-1 - TGTGCCAGTTGGGCCTACGAGCAGTACTTC CASWAYEQYF
- TRBJ2-7 TRBV6-7 TRBD2 TGTGCCAGCAGCAGACTAGCGGGAGGGCTCGAGCAGTACTTC CASSRLAGGLEQYF
- TRBJ1-1 TRBV19 - TGTGCCAGTATTGATTGGGGAATGAACACTGAAGCTTTCTTT CASIDWGMNTEAFF
- TRBJ2-5 TRBV9 - TGTGCCAGCAGCGTAGGTCCGGGGTATGGGGAGACCCAGTACTTC CASSVGPGYGETQYF
- TRBJ2-7 TRBV28 - TGTGCCAGCAGAACCCCGCAAGGGGCCACCTACGAGCAGTACTTC CASRTPQGATYEQYF
- TRBJ2-1 TRBV7-9 - TGTGCCAGCAGCTCCGAATCAAGGGGGGTGAATGAGCAGTTCTTC CASSSESRGVNEQFF
- TRBJ2-4 TRBV11-2 TRBD1 TGTGCCAGCAGCTTATACCCTGGGACAGCCTTAGCCAAAAACATTCAGTACTTC CASSLYPGTALAKNIQYF